A single TCR beta chain is shown here with its context. What it recognizes is unknown. Germline CDR1 reads SGDLS; CDR2 reads YYNGEE. Trimming removed 3 bases at V and 6 bases at J, with 12 bases between. The CDR3 is made up of 13 amino acids. 5'RACE primed at constant segments yielded TCR alpha and TCR beta cDNA libraries bearing sample barcodes and UMIs. TCRdb itself ran the 5' RACE reads through MiXCR, one entry per CDR3 protein. The sample gives 150,000 to 200,000 distinct CDR3 sequences, 11% of which show up once; more than 3.5% is in the top ten. This specimen comes from a study of T-cell memory formation after mild COVID-19. Study results and caveats: SARS-CoV-2 specificity of second-wave clones peaking day 37 was unconfirmed. A second wave expanding day 15 to 37 was CD4+-biased; contracting clones were balanced. Contracting clones localized mainly to CM and EM when CD4+ and mainly to EMRA when CD8+.

Sequencing was done on a sample of PBMCs or a T cell subset sorted from them (not recorded which). This clonotype originated in a man younger than 30 who had mild COVID-19 (a few samples of this study predate the infection). Cell type and time point are not known. V gene TRBV9 combines with J gene TRBJ1-2; D gene uncertain. The CDR3 region is CASSAGTGNGYTF. DNA for the CDR3: TGTGCCAGCAGCGCCGGCACGGGGAATGGCTACACCTTC.